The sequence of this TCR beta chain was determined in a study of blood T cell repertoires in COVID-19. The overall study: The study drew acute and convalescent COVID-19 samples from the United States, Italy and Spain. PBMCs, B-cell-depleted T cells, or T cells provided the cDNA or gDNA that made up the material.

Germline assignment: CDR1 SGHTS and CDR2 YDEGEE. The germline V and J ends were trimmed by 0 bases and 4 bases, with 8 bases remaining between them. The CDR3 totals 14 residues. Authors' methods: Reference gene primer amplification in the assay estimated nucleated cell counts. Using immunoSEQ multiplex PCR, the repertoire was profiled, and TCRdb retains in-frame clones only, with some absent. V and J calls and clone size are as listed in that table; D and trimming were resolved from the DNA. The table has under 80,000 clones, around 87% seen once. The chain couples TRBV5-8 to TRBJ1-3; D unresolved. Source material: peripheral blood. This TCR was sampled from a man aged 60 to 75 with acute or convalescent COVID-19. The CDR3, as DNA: TGTGCCAGCAGCTTGGGGTACGGGGGAAACACCATATATTTT. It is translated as CASSLGYGGNTIYF. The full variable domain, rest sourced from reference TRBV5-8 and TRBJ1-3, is EAGVTQSPTHLIKTRGQQATLRCSPISGHTSVYWYQQALGLGLQFLLWYDEGEERNRGNFPPRFSGRQFPNYSSELNVNALELEDSALYLCASSLGYGGNTIYFGEGSWLTVV.